Listed here are 8 T cell receptor beta chains from one sample, sequenced in a study of control samples from healthy donors and cancer patients. Clones were read by immunoSEQ multiplex PCR, and TCRdb kept only the in-frame ones, dropping some. This sample has about 220,000 clones, with 90% to 95% found just once. Sequencing was performed on blood. The receptors were gathered from a man aged 50-60 years in good health.

J is TRBJ2-5 and V is TRBV20-1; 7 nucleotides align to TRBD1. CDR3 length: 11 residues. V gave up 5 bases and J gave up 3 bases; unmatched junction bases: 0. Germline-derived CDR1 and CDR2 are DFQATT and SNEGSKA (reference sequence). CDR3 in amino acids: CSAQGEETQYF. CDR3 nucleotide sequence: TGCAGTGCTCAGGGGGAAGAGACCCAGTACTTC.

The CDR3 DNA is TGTGCCAGCAGTGAATTGGCGCGGCAAGAGACCCAGTACTTC. The encoded protein is CASSELARQETQYF. The rearrangement joins TRBV2 to TRBJ2-5; D gene unclear. The germline CDR1 and CDR2 sequences are SNHLY and FYNNEI. This CDR3 is built from 14 residues. V was clipped by 2 bases and J by 2 bases, with 9 bases between them.

J is TRBJ2-5 and V is TRBV7-3; perhaps TRBD2 as D (7 bases). Germline V gene lookup returns CDR1 SGHTA and CDR2 FQGTGA. The CDR3 loop spans 12 amino acids. V was cut by 4 bases and J by 5 bases, with 8 bases left in between. Here the CDR3 reads CASSSGGETQYF. The CDR3 DNA sequence: TGTGCCAGCAGCTCGGGGGGCGAGACCCAGTACTTC. Looking up the rest from reference TRBV7-3 and TRBJ2-5 gives the full variable domain: GAGVSQTPSNKVTEKGKYVELRCDPISGHTALYWYRQSLGQGPEFLIYFQGTGAADDSGLPNDRFFAVRPEGSVSTLKIQRTERGDSAVYLCASSSGGETQYFGPGTRLLVL.

J is TRBJ1-2 and V is TRBV5-1, with 10 bases matching TRBD1. This CDR3 spans 15 amino acids. Trimming removed 7 bases from V and 7 bases from J; junction bases left unmatched: 13. Germline V gene lookup returns CDR1 SGHRS and CDR2 YFSETQ. For the CDR3, the DNA is TGCGCCAGCGGACCGTCGACAGGGGGCGCCGGTGGCTACACCTTC. Its protein product is CASGPSTGGAGGYTF.

A remark on this clone: A junction boundary mismatches the germline segment, possibly from a read error. The chain employs TRBV15 and TRBJ1-4, with TRBD1 matching 10 bases. The CDR3 runs 11 residues. Per the germline V gene, CDR1 is LNHNV and CDR2 is YYDKDF (reference sequence). The CDR3 reads CATSAWDRGLF. The CDR3 DNA follows: TGTGCCACCAGCGCTTGGGACAGGGGTCTTTTT.

This clone was found once. V is TRBV19 and J is TRBJ2-1; 9 bases match TRBD2. CDR1 LNHDA and CDR2 SQIVND come from the germline V gene (reference sequence). This CDR3 comprises 16 residues. V gave up 3 bases and J gave up 1 base; unmatched junction bases: 4. The CDR3 loop reads CASSIRLAASYNEQFF. Here the CDR3 DNA reads TGTGCCAGTAGTATCAGACTAGCGGCGTCCTACAATGAGCAGTTCTTC. Filled out from reference TRBV19 and TRBJ2-1, the complete variable domain reads DGGITQSPKYLFRKEGQNVTLSCEQNLNHDAMYWYRQDPGQGLRLIYYSQIVNDFQKGDIAEGYSVSREKKESFPLTVTSAQKNPTAFYLCASSIRLAASYNEQFFGPGTRLTVL.

The chain carries TRBV7-2 and TRBJ1-1, with D unresolved. The CDR3 sequence is 15 residues long. Trimming pared 5 bases from V and 0 bases from J, leaving 13 bases between. The germline CDR1 and CDR2 sequences are SGHTA and FQGNSA. The CDR3 sequence: CASSPYLSMNTEAFF. The CDR3 DNA is TGTGCCAGCAGCCCCTACCTTAGTATGAACACTGAAGCTTTCTTT.

The rearrangement links TRBV6-6 to TRBJ1-2; 8 bases align to TRBD1. Trimming at V came to 0 bases and at J to 3 bases, leaving 3 bases not matched to a gene. Germline CDR1 is MNHNY and CDR2 is SVGAGI (reference sequence). This CDR3 has 15 amino acids. The CDR3: CASSYSPGQDYGYTF. CDR3 nucleotide sequence: TGTGCCAGCAGTTACTCTCCGGGACAGGACTATGGCTACACCTTC.